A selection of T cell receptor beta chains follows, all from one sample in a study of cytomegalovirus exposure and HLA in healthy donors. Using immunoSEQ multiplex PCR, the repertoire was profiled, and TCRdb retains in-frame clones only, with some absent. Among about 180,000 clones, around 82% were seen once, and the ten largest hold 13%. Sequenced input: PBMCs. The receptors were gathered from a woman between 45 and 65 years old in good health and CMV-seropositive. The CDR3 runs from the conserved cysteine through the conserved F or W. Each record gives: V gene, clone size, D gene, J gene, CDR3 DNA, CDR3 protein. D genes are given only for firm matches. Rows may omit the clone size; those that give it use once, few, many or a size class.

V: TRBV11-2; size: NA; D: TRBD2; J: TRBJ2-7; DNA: TGTGCCAGCAGCTCCGAGCGGGGGCCCGAGCAGTACTTC; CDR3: CASSSERGPEQYF
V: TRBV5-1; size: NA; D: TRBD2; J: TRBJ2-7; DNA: TGCGCCAGCAGCTTGGGGACTAGCGGGTATGAGCAGTACTTC; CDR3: CASSLGTSGYEQYF
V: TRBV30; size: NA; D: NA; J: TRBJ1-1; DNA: TGTGCCTGGAGTGTAATCCCTCCTCCCGGTTTCGGTGAAGCTTTCTTT; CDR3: CAWSVIPPPGFGEAFF
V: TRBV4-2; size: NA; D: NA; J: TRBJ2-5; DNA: TGTGCCAGCAGCCAAGAGGGGGGTGAGACCCAGTACTTC; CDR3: CASSQEGGETQYF
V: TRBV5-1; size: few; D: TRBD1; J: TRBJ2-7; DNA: TGCGCCAGCAGGTTGCAGGGACAGGGTGCCAACGAGCAGTACTTC; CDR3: CASRLQGQGANEQYF
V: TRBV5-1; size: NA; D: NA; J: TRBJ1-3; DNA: TGCGCCAGCAGCTTGGCTCAGGGGATCGCTGGAAACACCATATATTTT; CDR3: CASSLAQGIAGNTIYF
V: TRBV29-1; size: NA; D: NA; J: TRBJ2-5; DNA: TGCAGCGGCTGGCAGGAGACCCAGTACTTC; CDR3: CSGWQETQYF
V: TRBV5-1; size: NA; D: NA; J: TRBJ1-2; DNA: TGCGCCAGCAGCACAAATCGGGAAGGCTACACCTTC; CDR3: CASSTNREGYTF
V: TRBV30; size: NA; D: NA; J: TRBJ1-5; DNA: TGTGCCTGGGCCAGACAAGACAATCAGCCCCAGCATTTT; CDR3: CAWARQDNQPQHF
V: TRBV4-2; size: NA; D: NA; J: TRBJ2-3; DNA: TGTGCCAGCAGTCGGTCCCCTGGTAGTTCTATCACAGATACGCAGTATTTT; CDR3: CASSRSPGSSITDTQYF
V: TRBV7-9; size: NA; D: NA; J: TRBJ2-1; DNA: TGTGCCAGCAGCACCTACAGGGATCACAATGAGCAGTTCTTC; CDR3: CASSTYRDHNEQFF
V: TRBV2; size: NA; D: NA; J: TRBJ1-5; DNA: TGTGCCAGCAGGCCAGTAAGCAATCAGCCCCAGCATTTT; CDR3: CASRPVSNQPQHF
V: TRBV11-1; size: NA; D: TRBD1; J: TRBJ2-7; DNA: TGTGCCAGCAGCCCGAGGACAGGTTCGATGACCAAAAACTTC; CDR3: CASSPRTGSMTKNF
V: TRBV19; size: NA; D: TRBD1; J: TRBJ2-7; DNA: TGTGCCAGTAGTCTAAGGGGGCAACCCTACGAGCAGTACTTC; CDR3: CASSLRGQPYEQYF
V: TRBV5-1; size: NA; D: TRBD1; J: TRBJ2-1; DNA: TGCGCCAGCAGCTTGGGGGGGGTACAGGGGGTCGGGTTCTTC; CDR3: CASSLGGVQGVGFF
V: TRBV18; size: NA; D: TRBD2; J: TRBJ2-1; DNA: TGTGCCAGCTCGCTGACTAGCGGGGGCCTCAATGAGCAGTTCTTC; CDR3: CASSLTSGGLNEQFF
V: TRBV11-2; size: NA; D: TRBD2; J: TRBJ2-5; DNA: TGTGCCAGCAGCTTAAGGGGGGCGGGGGGGCTGCGGCAAGAGACCCAGTACTTC; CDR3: CASSLRGAGGLRQETQYF